The 32 T cell receptor beta chains below all came from one sample that was sequenced in a study of shared clonotypes between healthy human individuals. Only in-frame clones appear in the TCRdb table, and some are missing; sequencing was by immunoSEQ multiplex PCR. This table holds roughly 2.5 million clones, just over 90% found once. The sequenced material came from naive CD4+ T cells sorted from blood. Described subset: CD45RA+ positively selected. The receptors originated from a man younger than 35 in good health.

Note on this clone: The junction shows a germline mismatch at one end, possibly a read error. The chain employs TRBV5-5 and TRBJ1-6, with a tentative D call TRBD1 (5 bases). Germline V lookup: CDR1 SGHKS, CDR2 YYEKEE (reference sequence). CDR3 length: 16 amino acids. This chain's CDR3 is CASRLGGAPYNSPLHF. As DNA, the CDR3 is TGTGCCAGCAGGTTGGGAGGGGCTCCCTATAATTCACCCCTCCACTTT.

This rearrangement joins TRBV6-5 to TRBJ1-6, with D unresolved. The CDR3 extends over 16 amino acids. V lost 4 bases and J lost 7, with 17 bases in between. Per the germline V gene, CDR1 is MNHEY and CDR2 is SVGAGI. Written as DNA, the CDR3 is TGTGCCAGCAGTTCCGCTAGCCCGCCGGGGAATTCACCCCTCCACTTT. It is translated as CASSSASPPGNSPLHF.

The rearrangement links TRBV27 to TRBJ2-3, with D possibly matching TRBD2 (5 bases). V was cut by 5 bases and J by 4 bases, with 22 bases left in between. This CDR3 is 17 amino acids long. CDR1 is MNHEY and CDR2 is SMNVEV in the germline V gene (reference sequence). The CDR3 nucleotides are TGTGCCAGCAGTCGTAACCAGGACTCCCCTTCTGCAGATACGCAGTATTTT. It yields the protein CASSRNQDSPSADTQYF.

This chain uses TRBV7-2 with TRBJ2-2, with 11 bases identical to TRBD1. The germline CDR1 and CDR2 sequences are SGHTA and FQGNSA. The CDR3 length is 15 residues. The trim removed 5 bases at V and 6 bases at J, leaving 5 bases unmatched. This chain's CDR3 is CASSPWTGGSGELFF. The CDR3 region has the DNA TGTGCCAGCAGCCCCTGGACAGGGGGCTCCGGGGAGCTGTTTTTT. The variable domain in full, with the rest retrieved from reference TRBV7-2 and TRBJ2-2, is GAGVSQSPSNKVTEKGKDVELRCDPISGHTALYWYRQSLGQGLEFLIYFQGNSAPDKSGLPSDRFSAERTGGSVSTLTIQRTQQEDSAVYLCASSPWTGGSGELFFGEGSRLTVL.

With respect to this clone: The sample holds other DNA sequences that translate to the same CDR3. V and J are TRBV7-2 and TRBJ2-3, with a possible D match to TRBD1 (5 bases). The V and J ends lost 5 bases and 5 bases respectively, with 8 bases between them. CDR3 length: 12 residues. Germline assignment: CDR1 SGHTA and CDR2 FQGNSA. The CDR3 coding sequence is TGTGCCAGCAGCGCTCAGGGAGATACGCAGTATTTT. Encoded protein: CASSAQGDTQYF.

Comments on this clone: Its ends do not fully match the called genes, so a read error is possible. J is TRBJ1-3 and V is TRBV11-2; D remains unclear. This CDR3 is 15 amino acids long. Germline values: CDR1 SGHAT, CDR2 FQNNGV. CDR3 coding DNA: TGTGCCAGCAGCCTAGACGGAAACTCTGGAAACACCATATATTTT. This sequence encodes CASSLDGNSGNTIYF.

This chain joins TRBV2 and TRBJ2-7; TRBD1 aligns across 8 bases. V shed 2 bases, J shed 5 bases, and the junction held 2 bases outside the gene matches. The CDR3 runs 13 residues. Germline V gene sequence: CDR1 SNHLY, CDR2 FYNNEI. The CDR3 DNA reads TGTGCCAGCAGTGAATGGACAGGGCACGAGCAGTACTTC. Protein sequence: CASSEWTGHEQYF. The full variable domain, with the rest looked up from reference TRBV2 and TRBJ2-7, is EPEVTQTPSHQVTQMGQEVILRCVPISNHLYFYWYRQILGQKVEFLVSFYNNEISEKSEIFDDQFSVERPDGSNFTLKIRSTKLEDSAMYFCASSEWTGHEQYFGPGTRLTVT.

V usage is TRBV7-9 and J usage is TRBJ1-2; 7 bases agree with TRBD1. The CDR3 is made up of 13 amino acids. From germline, CDR1 is SEHNR and CDR2 FQNEAQ (reference sequence). The J segment lost 2 bases and the V segment lost 6 bases, leaving 3 bases of the junction unmatched. CDR3 in DNA: TGTGCCAGCAGGCCACAGGGGAACTATGGCTACACCTTC. It is translated as CASRPQGNYGYTF.

Concerning this clone: Within the sample, other DNA sequences also encode this same CDR3. The rearrangement links TRBV7-3 to TRBJ2-3; possibly TRBD2 for D (5 bases). Germline V lookup: CDR1 SGHTA, CDR2 FQGTGA. Trimming stripped 5 bases from V and 2 bases from J, with 11 bases between. The CDR3 consists of 14 residues. The CDR3 region is CASSPGLATDTQYF. The CDR3 bases are TGTGCCAGCAGCCCCGGACTCGCCACAGATACGCAGTATTTT.

This chain's CDR3 is CASSLRLAFATNEKLFF. CDR3 bases: TGTGCCAGCAGCCTACGCCTTGCTTTTGCAACTAATGAAAAACTGTTTTTT. The J gene is TRBJ1-4, the V gene TRBV5-6, with D unresolved. This CDR3 has 17 amino acids. CDR1 SGHDT and CDR2 YYEEEE come from the germline V gene. Trimming took off 4 bases at V and 0 bases at J, with 16 bases between the two ends.

This chain joins TRBV5-1 and TRBJ2-2, with TRBD2 matching 14 bases. Trimming at V came to 4 bases and at J to 6 bases, leaving 5 bases not matched to a gene. Germline CDR1 SGHRS, CDR2 YFSETQ. The CDR3 covers 16 residues. CDR3 nucleotide sequence: TGCGCCAGCAGCATACCGGGACTAGCGGGAGCCGGGGAGCTGTTTTTT. Its translation is CASSIPGLAGAGELFF.

The rearrangement joins TRBV9 to TRBJ2-3; 7 nucleotides agree with TRBD2. The CDR3 has 14 residues. With V trimmed by 7 bases and J by 2 bases, 7 bases remained unmatched. The V gene's germline CDR1 is SGDLS and CDR2 YYNGEE. CDR3 in amino acids: CASAQGLSTDTQYF. DNA of the CDR3: TGTGCCAGCGCCCAGGGACTATCCACAGATACGCAGTATTTT.

J is TRBJ1-1 and V is TRBV10-1, with TRBD1 as a possible D gene (6 bases). The germline V gene encodes CDR1 WNHNN and CDR2 SYGVQD (reference sequence). There are 16 residues in the CDR3. V was pared by 6 bases and J by 0 bases, with 17 bases between. CDR3 bases: TGCGCCAGCAGCGAGGACAGAGCCTCCATGAACACTGAAGCTTTCTTT. This encodes CASSEDRASMNTEAFF.

This chain uses TRBV30 with TRBJ1-6; D not resolved. This CDR3 has 15 amino acids. The germline gives CDR1 GTSNPN, CDR2 SVGIG (reference sequence). Trimming stripped 2 bases from V and 7 bases from J, with 15 bases between. Here the CDR3 reads CAWSPGPTPNSPLHF. The CDR3 nucleotides read TGTGCCTGGAGTCCCGGGCCGACGCCGAATTCACCCCTCCACTTT.

J is TRBJ1-2 and V is TRBV6-4; the D is unclear. This CDR3 region has 11 residues. Between the trimmed V and J ends, which lost 0 bases and 8 bases, there was a span of 4 bases. Germline V gene lookup returns CDR1 MRHNA and CDR2 SNTAGT. The CDR3 DNA sequence: TGTGCCAGCAGTGACTCGCGGGGCTACACCTTC. It encodes CASSDSRGYTF.

V usage is TRBV4-3 and J usage is TRBJ2-3; possible D gene TRBD1, 5 bases. There are 18 residues in the CDR3. Per germline, CDR1 LGHNA and CDR2 YSLEER. Between the trimmed V and J ends, which lost 0 bases and 2 bases, there was a span of 18 bases. The CDR3 DNA follows: TGCGCCAGCAGCCAAGAGCGGTATGGGGCAGCTCCCACAGATACGCAGTATTTT. Its protein product is CASSQERYGAAPTDTQYF.

The chain employs TRBV11-2 and TRBJ1-1, with 7 bases matching TRBD1. Germline trimming cut 4 bases from V and 1 base from J; bases unmatched to any gene: 9. CDR3 size: 16 residues. The germline V gene encodes CDR1 SGHAT and CDR2 FQNNGV. The CDR3 here is CASSSLPRGPNTEAFF. In nucleotides, the CDR3 is TGTGCCAGCAGCTCCTTACCTAGGGGGCCGAACACTGAAGCTTTCTTT.

J is TRBJ2-5 and V is TRBV6-1, with a tentative D call TRBD1 (6 bases). The CDR3 runs to 12 residues. Trimming took off 5 bases at V and 5 bases at J, with 9 bases between the two ends. The V gene's germline CDR1 is MNHNS and CDR2 SASEGT. The CDR3 sequence: CASSKGVETQYF. CDR3 DNA: TGTGCCAGCAGTAAGGGGGTTGAGACCCAGTACTTC.

The chain is built from TRBV5-1 and TRBJ2-3; 7 positions match TRBD1. Germline values: CDR1 SGHRS, CDR2 YFSETQ. J was trimmed by 4 bases and V by 4 bases; bases with no gene match: 9. The CDR3 length is 15 residues. The CDR3 spells CASSLATGPADTQYF. The DNA of the CDR3 is TGCGCCAGCAGCCTGGCGACAGGGCCAGCAGATACGCAGTATTTT.

This chain links TRBV6-5 with TRBJ2-5, with D possibly matching TRBD2 (6 bases). CDR1 is MNHEY, CDR2 SVGAGI, per germline. The V and J ends lost 6 bases and 7 bases respectively, with 21 bases between them. The CDR3 runs to 15 residues. The CDR3, as DNA: TGTGCCAGCAGACTCGGGACTGCCACAGGCGCGACCCAGTACTTC. Translating it yields CASRLGTATGATQYF.

To note about this clone: Without the conserved terminal phenylalanine or tryptophan, this CDR3 likely stems from a read error. No DNA is shown, since the ends of the CDR3 on it are uncertain; the CDR3 is the one TCRdb lists. The V call is TRBV11-2, the J call TRBJ2-3. Germline values: CDR1 SGHAT, CDR2 FQNNGV. The CDR3 has 12 residues if both end residues are counted. CDR3 region: CASSLDTEYPHI.

On this clone: At one end the junction does not follow the germline gene, possibly because of a read error. The chain uses TRBV7-9 and TRBJ1-1; D gene unclear. Per germline, CDR1 SEHNR and CDR2 FQNEAQ (reference sequence). The CDR3 spans 17 residues. DNA for the CDR3: TGCGCCAGCAGCCAAGATAGAATTTGGGGTTCGAACACTGAAGCTTTCTTT. It yields the protein CASSQDRIWGSNTEAFF.

J is TRBJ1-3 and V is TRBV7-2; D not certain. The CDR3 has 15 residues. Trimming took off 5 bases at V and 0 bases at J, with 11 bases between the two ends. Germline V gene lookup returns CDR1 SGHTA and CDR2 FQGNSA. For the CDR3, the DNA is TGTGCCAGCAGCAAGGCGGACTTCTCTGGAAACACCATATATTTT. Amino acid sequence: CASSKADFSGNTIYF. The full variable domain, its missing parts supplied by reference TRBV7-2 and TRBJ1-3, is GAGVSQSPSNKVTEKGKDVELRCDPISGHTALYWYRQSLGQGLEFLIYFQGNSAPDKSGLPSDRFSAERTGGSVSTLTIQRTQQEDSAVYLCASSKADFSGNTIYFGEGSWLTVV.

V usage is TRBV7-2 and J usage is TRBJ1-1, with 7 bases identical to TRBD1. The CDR3 extends over 14 amino acids. CDR1 is SGHTA and CDR2 is FQGNSA in the germline V gene. The J segment lost 4 bases and the V segment lost 3 bases, leaving 5 bases of the junction unmatched. The CDR3 DNA follows: TGTGCCAGCAGCTTGAGGACAGGTGGCACTGAAGCTTTCTTT. Its translation is CASSLRTGGTEAFF.

Concerning this clone: The sample has other DNA sequences that encode this CDR3 too. The chain is built from TRBV18 and TRBJ2-7; D unclear. This CDR3 comprises 13 residues. Trimming shortened V by 0 bases and J by 2 bases, and 5 bases separated the two germline ends. Germline V CDR1 and CDR2: KGHSH, LQKENI. The CDR3 is CASSPPTAYEQYF. Here the CDR3 DNA reads TGTGCCAGCTCACCACCCACAGCCTACGAGCAGTACTTC.

J is TRBJ2-3 and V is TRBV6-1, with a tentative D call TRBD1 (5 bases). The V gene lost 6 bases and the J gene lost 6 bases, with 13 bases spanning the gap. Germline V gene sequence: CDR1 MNHNS, CDR2 SASEGT. The CDR3 totals 13 residues. CDR3 DNA: TGTGCCAGCAGGTTCACAGGTCGGGATACGCAGTATTTT. Protein sequence: CASRFTGRDTQYF.

Points on this clone: The same CDR3 can be traced to other DNA sequences in this sample. The J gene is TRBJ1-5, the V gene TRBV10-3; D gene unclear. V was trimmed by 0 bases and J by 5 bases, leaving 2 bases between them. The CDR3 consists of 12 residues. Germline CDR1 reads ENHRY; CDR2 reads SYGVKD. The DNA of the CDR3 is TGTGCCATCAGTGAGTCGGATCAGCCCCAGCATTTT. It encodes CAISESDQPQHF.

About this clone: The same CDR3 can be traced to other DNA sequences in this sample. This rearrangement joins TRBV18 to TRBJ2-2; no clear D gene. The germline V gene has CDR1 KGHSH and CDR2 LQKENI. The CDR3 length is 13 residues. Trimming pared 6 bases from V and 1 base from J, leaving 6 bases between. The CDR3 region has the DNA TGTGCCAGCTCGCGACAGAACACCGGGGAGCTGTTTTTT. Protein sequence: CASSRQNTGELFF.

V and J are TRBV28 and TRBJ1-6; TRBD1 matches 8 bases. Germline assignment: CDR1 MDHEN and CDR2 SYDVKM. J lost 14 bases, V lost 4 bases, and 16 bases had no gene match. This CDR3 is 16 amino acids long. Here the CDR3 DNA reads TGTGCCAGCAGTTCGACAGGGGAGGGCTATATTCGGTCCCTCCACTTT. Its protein is CASSSTGEGYIRSLHF.

V gene TRBV11-2 combines with J gene TRBJ1-1, with 8 bases identical to TRBD1. V lost 4 bases and J lost 1; bases outside the gene matches: 5. This CDR3 is 15 amino acids long. The germline gives CDR1 SGHAT, CDR2 FQNNGV. The CDR3, as DNA: TGTGCCAGCAGCTACTGGACAGGGACGAACACTGAAGCTTTCTTT. Its protein product is CASSYWTGTNTEAFF.

In this sample, this clone turned up once. This chain links TRBV29-1 with TRBJ2-7; the D gene could be TRBD1 or TRBD2 (5 bases each). Germline-derived CDR1 and CDR2 are SQVTM and ANQGSEA. CDR3 length: 12 amino acids. V was trimmed by 6 bases and J by 2 bases, leaving 11 bases between them. CDR3: CSVGTSTYEQYF. The CDR3 coding sequence is TGCAGCGTAGGGACGTCCACCTACGAGCAGTACTTC.

The rearrangement uses TRBV2 and TRBJ2-3; D possibly corresponds to TRBD1 (5 bases). Trimming removed 7 bases at V and 4 bases at J, with 12 bases between. The CDR3 sequence is 13 residues long. Germline assignment: CDR1 SNHLY and CDR2 FYNNEI. The CDR3 DNA is TGTGCCAGCAAGTCAGGGATCCCAGATACGCAGTATTTT. Amino acids: CASKSGIPDTQYF.